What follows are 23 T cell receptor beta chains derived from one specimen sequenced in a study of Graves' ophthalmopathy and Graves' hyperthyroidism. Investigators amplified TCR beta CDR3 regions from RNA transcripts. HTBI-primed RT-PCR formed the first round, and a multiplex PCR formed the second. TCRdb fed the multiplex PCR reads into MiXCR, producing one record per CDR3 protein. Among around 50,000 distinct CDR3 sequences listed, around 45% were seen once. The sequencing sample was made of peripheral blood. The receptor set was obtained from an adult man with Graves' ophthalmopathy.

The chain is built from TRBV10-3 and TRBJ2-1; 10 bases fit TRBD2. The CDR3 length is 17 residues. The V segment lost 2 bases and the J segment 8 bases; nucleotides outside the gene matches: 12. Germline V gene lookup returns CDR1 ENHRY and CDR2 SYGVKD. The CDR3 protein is CAISENPRETSGHEQFF. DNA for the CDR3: TGTGCCATCAGTGAGAACCCTCGTGAGACTAGCGGGCATGAGCAGTTCTTC.

This chain's CDR3 is CASSREAGANYEQYF. CDR3 in DNA: TGTGCCAGCAGCCGTGAGGCAGGGGCGAACTACGAGCAGTACTTC. The chain uses TRBV7-9 and TRBJ2-7, with a tentative D call TRBD1 (6 bases). Germline CDR1 reads SEHNR; CDR2 reads FQNEAQ (reference sequence). Trimming took 5 bases from V and 3 from J, leaving 17 bases between them. This CDR3 contains 15 residues.

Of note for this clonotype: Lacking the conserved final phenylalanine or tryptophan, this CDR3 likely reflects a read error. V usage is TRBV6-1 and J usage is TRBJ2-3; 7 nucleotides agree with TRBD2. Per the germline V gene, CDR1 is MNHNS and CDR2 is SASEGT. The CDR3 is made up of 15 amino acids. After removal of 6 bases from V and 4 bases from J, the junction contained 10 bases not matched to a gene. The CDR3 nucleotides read TGTGCCAGCAGCGACCGAGCGGGAAGAGCAGATACGCAGTATCTT. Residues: CASSDRAGRADTQYL.

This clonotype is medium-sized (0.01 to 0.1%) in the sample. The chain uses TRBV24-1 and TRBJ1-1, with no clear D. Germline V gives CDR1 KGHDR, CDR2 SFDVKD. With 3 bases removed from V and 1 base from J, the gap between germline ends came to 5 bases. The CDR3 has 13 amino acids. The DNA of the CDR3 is TGTGCCACCAGTGATGGAGGGAACACTGAAGCTTTCTTT. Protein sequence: CATSDGGNTEAFF.

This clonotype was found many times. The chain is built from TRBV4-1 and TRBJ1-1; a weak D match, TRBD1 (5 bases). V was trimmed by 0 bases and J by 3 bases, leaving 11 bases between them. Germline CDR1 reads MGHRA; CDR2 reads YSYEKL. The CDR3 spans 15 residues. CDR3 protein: CASSQERVGDTEAFF. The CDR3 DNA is TGCGCCAGCAGCCAAGAAAGGGTGGGGGACACTGAAGCTTTCTTT.

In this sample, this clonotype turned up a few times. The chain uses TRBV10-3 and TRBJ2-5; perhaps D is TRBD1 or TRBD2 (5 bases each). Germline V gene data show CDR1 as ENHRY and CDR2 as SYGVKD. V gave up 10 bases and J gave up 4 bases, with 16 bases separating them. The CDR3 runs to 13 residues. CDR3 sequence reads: CASEGRPGETQYF. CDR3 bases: TGTGCCAGTGAGGGACGACCGGGAGAGACCCAGTACTTC.

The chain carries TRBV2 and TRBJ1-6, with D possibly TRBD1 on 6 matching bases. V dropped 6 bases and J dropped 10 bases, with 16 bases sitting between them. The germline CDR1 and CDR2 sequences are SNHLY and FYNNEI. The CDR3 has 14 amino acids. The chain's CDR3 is CASSLQGSWSPLHF. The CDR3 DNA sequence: TGTGCCAGCAGCTTACAGGGTTCATGGTCACCCCTCCACTTT.

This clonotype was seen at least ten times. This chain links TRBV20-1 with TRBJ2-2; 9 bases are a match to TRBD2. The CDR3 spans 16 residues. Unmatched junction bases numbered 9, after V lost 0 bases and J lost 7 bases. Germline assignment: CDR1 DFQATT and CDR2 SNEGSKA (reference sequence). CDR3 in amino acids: CSARDFRTSAVGELFF. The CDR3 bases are TGCAGTGCTAGAGATTTCAGGACTAGCGCTGTCGGGGAGCTGTTTTTT.

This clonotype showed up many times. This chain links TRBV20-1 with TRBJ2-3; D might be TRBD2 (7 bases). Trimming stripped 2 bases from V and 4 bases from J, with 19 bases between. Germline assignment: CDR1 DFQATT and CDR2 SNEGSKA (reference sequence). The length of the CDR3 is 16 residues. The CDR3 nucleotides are TGCAGTGCTAGAAAGGGGGGGGCCTTAAGATCAGATACGCAGTATTTT. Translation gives CSARKGGALRSDTQYF.

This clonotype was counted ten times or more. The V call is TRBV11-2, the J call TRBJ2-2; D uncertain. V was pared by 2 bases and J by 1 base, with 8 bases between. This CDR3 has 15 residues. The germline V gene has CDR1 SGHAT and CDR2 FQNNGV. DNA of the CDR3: TGTGCCAGCAGCTTATCCTACAGGAACACCGGGGAGCTGTTTTTT. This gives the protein CASSLSYRNTGELFF. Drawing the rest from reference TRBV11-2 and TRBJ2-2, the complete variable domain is EAGVAQSPRYKIIEKRQSVAFWCNPISGHATLYWYQQILGQGPKLLIQFQNNGVVDDSQLPKDRFSAERLKGVDSTLKIQPAKLEDSAVYLCASSLSYRNTGELFFGEGSRLTVL.

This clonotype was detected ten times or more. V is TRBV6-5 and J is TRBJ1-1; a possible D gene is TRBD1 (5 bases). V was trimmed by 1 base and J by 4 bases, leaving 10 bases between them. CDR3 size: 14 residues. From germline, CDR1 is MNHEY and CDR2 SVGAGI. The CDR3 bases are TGTGCCAGCAGTTACTGGGGGACGGGCACTGAAGCTTTCTTT. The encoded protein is CASSYWGTGTEAFF.

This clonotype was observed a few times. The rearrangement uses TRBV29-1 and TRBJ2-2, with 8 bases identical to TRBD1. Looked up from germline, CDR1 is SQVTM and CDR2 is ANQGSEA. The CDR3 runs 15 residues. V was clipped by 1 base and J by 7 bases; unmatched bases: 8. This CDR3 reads CSVEGDRGWGGELFF. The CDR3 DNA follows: TGCAGCGTTGAAGGAGACAGGGGATGGGGCGGGGAGCTGTTTTTT.

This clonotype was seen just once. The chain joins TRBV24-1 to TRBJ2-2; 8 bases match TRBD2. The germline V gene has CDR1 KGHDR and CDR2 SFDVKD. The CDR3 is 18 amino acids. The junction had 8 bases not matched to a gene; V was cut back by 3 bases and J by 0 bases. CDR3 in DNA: TGTGCCACCAGTGATCCCAGTACGGGAGGGGCGAACACCGGGGAGCTGTTTTTT. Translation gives CATSDPSTGGANTGELFF.

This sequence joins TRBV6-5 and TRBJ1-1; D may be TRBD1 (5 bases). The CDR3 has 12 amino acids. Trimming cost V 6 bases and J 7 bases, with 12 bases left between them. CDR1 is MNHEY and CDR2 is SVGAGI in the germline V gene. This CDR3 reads CASSPGGVEAFF. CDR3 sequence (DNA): TGTGCCAGCAGCCCCGGGGGGGTTGAAGCTTTCTTT.

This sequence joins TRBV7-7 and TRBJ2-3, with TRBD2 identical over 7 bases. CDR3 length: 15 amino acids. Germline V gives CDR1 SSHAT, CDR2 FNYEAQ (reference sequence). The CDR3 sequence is CASSFGRERIDTQYF. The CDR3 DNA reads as TGTGCTAGTAGCTTCGGGCGGGAGAGAATAGATACGCAGTATTTT. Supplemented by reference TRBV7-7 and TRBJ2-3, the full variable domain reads GAGVSQSPRYKVTKRGQDVTLRCDPISSHATLYWYQQALGQGPEFLTYFNYEAQPDKSGLPSDRFSAERPEGSISTLTIQRTEQRDSAMYRCASSFGRERIDTQYFGPGTRLTVL.

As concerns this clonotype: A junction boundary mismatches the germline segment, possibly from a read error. CDR3 DNA: TGTGCCAGCAGCTTGGCGGACAGGGGAGGCACTGAAGCTTTC. It is translated as CASSLADRGGTEAF. V and J are TRBV7-8 and TRBJ2-6; 9 bases are a match to TRBD1. The CDR3 is 14 residues long. Germline lookup yields CDR1 SGHVS and CDR2 FQNEAQ.

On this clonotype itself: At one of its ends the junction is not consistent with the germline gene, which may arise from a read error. The CDR3 here is CASSGQGTNNTPLHF. The CDR3 nucleotides are TGTGCCAGCAGTGGACAGGGGACGAATAATACACCCCTCCACTTT. The chain has TRBV2 and TRBJ1-6, with 8 bases fitting TRBD1. The germline CDR1 and CDR2 sequences are SNHLY and FYNNEI. The CDR3 covers 15 residues.

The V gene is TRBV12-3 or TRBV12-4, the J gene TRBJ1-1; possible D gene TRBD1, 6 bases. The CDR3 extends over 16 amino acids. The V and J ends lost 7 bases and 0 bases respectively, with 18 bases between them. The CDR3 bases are TGTGCCAGCAATTTCGGACAGTCTATTATGAACACTGAAGCTTTCTTT. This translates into CASNFGQSIMNTEAFF.

The CDR3 coding sequence is TGTGCCAGCAGCTTACCACTAGCGGGGGGGCCGAACACCGGGGAGCTGTTTTTT. It encodes CASSLPLAGGPNTGELFF. The chain recombines TRBV11-1 with TRBJ2-2; TRBD2 matches 13 bases. The CDR3 sequence is 18 residues long. CDR1 is SGHAT, CDR2 FQDESV, per germline (reference sequence). Trimming at V came to 2 bases and at J to 0 bases, leaving 3 bases not matched to a gene.

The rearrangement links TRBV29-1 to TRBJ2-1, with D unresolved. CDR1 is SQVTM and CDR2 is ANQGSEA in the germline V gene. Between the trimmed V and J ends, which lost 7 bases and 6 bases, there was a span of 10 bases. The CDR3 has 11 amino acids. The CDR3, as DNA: TGCAGCGAATGGGGATCCAATGAGCAGTTCTTC. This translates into CSEWGSNEQFF.

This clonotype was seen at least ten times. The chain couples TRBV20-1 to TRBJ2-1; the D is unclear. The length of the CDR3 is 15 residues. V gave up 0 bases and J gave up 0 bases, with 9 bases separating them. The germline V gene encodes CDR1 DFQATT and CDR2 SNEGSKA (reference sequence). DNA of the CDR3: TGCAGTGCTAGAGATCAACGGAGCTCCTACAATGAGCAGTTCTTC. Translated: CSARDQRSSYNEQFF.

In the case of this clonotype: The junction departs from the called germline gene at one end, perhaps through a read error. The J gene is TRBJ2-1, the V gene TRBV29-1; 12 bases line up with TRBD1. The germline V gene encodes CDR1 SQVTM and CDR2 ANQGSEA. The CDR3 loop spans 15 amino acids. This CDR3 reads CSVGRDRGRYTEQFF. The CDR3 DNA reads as TGCAGCGTTGGCCGGGACAGGGGGCGCTACACTGAGCAGTTCTTC.

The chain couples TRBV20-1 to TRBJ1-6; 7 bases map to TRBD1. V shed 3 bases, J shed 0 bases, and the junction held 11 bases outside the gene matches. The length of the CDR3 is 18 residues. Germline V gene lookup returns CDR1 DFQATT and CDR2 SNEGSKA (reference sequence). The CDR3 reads CSARTRDRKSSYNSPLHF. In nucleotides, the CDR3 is TGCAGTGCTAGGACTCGGGACAGAAAAAGCTCCTATAATTCACCCCTCCACTTT.